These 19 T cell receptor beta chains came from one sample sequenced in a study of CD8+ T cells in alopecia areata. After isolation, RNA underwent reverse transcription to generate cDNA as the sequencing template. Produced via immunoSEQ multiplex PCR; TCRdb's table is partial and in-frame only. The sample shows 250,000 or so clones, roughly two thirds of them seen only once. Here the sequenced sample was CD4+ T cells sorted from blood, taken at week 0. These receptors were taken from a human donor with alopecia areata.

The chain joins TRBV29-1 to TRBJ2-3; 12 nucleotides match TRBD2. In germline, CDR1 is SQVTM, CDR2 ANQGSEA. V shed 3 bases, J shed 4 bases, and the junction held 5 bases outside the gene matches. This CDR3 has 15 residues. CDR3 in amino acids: CSVDQTSGGADTQYF. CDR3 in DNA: TGCAGCGTTGACCAGACTAGCGGGGGTGCAGATACGCAGTATTTT.

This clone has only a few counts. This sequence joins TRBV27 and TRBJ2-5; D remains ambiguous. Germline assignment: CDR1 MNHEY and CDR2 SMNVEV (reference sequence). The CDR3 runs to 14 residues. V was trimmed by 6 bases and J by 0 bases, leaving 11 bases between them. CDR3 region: CASSSTLYQETQYF. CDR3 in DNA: TGTGCCAGCAGCTCGACCTTGTACCAAGAGACCCAGTACTTC.

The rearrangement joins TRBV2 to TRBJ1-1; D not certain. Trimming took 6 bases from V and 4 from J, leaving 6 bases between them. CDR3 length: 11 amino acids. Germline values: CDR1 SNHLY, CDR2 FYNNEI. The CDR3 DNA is TGTGCCAGCAGAGGACTCACTGAAGCTTTCTTT. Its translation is CASRGLTEAFF.

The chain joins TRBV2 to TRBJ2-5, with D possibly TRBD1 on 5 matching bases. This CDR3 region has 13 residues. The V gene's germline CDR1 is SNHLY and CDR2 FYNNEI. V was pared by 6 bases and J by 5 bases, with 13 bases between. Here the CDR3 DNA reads TGTGCCAGCAGCCGGACACCGTGGGAGACCCAGTACTTC. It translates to CASSRTPWETQYF.

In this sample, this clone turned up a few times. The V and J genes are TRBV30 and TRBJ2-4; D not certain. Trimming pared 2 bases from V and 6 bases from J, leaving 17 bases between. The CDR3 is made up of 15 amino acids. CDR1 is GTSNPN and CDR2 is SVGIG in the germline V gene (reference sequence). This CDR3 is CAWSIGSTSGNIQYF. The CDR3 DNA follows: TGTGCCTGGAGTATTGGCAGCACCTCGGGAAACATTCAGTACTTC.

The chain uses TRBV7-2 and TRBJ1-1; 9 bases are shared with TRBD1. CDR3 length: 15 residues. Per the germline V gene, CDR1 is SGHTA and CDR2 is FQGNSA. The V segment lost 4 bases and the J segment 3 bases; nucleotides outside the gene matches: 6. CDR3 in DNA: TGTGCCAGCAGCTCGGACAGGGGCTCTTACACTGAAGCTTTCTTT. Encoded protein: CASSSDRGSYTEAFF.

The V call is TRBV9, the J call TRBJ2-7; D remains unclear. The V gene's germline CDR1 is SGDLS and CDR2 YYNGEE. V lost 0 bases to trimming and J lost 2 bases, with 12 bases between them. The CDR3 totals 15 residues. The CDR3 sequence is CASSVEGSRAYEQYF. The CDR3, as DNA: TGTGCCAGCAGCGTAGAAGGGTCCAGAGCCTACGAGCAGTACTTC.

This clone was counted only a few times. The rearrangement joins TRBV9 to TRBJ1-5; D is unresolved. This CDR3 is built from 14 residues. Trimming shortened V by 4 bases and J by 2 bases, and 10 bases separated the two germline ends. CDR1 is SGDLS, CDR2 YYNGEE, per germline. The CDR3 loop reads CASSSGRGNQPQHF. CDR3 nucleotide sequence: TGTGCCAGCAGCTCAGGACGGGGCAATCAGCCCCAGCATTTT. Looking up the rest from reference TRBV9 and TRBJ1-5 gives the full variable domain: DSGVTQTPKHLITATGQRVTLRCSPRSGDLSVYWYQQSLDQGLQFLIQYYNGEERAKGNILERFSAQQFPDLHSELNLSSLELGDSALYFCASSSGRGNQPQHFGDGTRLSIL.

Here the CDR3 DNA reads TGCAGCGCCGCACGGGGCGTAGAGGAAAAACTGTTTTTT. Translating gives CSAARGVEEKLFF. The rearrangement uses TRBV29-1 and TRBJ1-4, with D possibly being TRBD1 (5 bases). V dropped 7 bases and J dropped 8 bases, with 17 bases sitting between them. Germline CDR1 reads SQVTM; CDR2 reads ANQGSEA. The CDR3 runs 13 residues.

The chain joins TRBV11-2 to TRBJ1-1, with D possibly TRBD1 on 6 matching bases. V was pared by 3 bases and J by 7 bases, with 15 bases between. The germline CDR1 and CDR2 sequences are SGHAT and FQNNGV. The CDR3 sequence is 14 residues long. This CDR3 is CASSLSPGQIEAFF. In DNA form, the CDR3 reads TGTGCCAGCAGCTTGTCCCCTGGACAGATTGAAGCTTTCTTT. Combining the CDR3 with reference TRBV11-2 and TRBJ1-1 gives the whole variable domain EAGVAQSPRYKIIEKRQSVAFWCNPISGHATLYWYQQILGQGPKLLIQFQNNGVVDDSQLPKDRFSAERLKGVDSTLKIQPAKLEDSAVYLCASSLSPGQIEAFFGQGTRLTVV.

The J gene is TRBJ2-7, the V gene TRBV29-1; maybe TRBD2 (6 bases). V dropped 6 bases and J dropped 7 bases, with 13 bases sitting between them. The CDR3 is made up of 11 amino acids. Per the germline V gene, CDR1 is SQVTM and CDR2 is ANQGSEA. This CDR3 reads CSVRRGSEQYF. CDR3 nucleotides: TGCAGCGTCAGGAGGGGATCGGAGCAGTACTTC.

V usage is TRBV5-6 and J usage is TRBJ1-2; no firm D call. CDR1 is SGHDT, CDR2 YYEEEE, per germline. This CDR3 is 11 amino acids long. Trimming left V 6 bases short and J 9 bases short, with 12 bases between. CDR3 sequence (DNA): TGTGCCAGCAACCTTAGGTCTAGCTACACCTTC. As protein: CASNLRSSYTF.

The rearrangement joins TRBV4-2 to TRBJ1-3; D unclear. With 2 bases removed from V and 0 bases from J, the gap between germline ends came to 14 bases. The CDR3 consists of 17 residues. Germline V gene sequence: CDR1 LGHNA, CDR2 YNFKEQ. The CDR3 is CASSQHIRQDSGNTIYF. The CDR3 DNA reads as TGTGCCAGCAGCCAACATATCCGGCAGGACTCTGGAAACACCATATATTTT.

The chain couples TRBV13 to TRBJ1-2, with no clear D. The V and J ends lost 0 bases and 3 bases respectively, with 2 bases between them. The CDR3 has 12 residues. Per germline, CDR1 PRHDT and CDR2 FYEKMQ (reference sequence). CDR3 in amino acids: CASSLGDYGYTF. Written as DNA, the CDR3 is TGTGCCAGCAGCTTAGGGGACTATGGCTACACCTTC.

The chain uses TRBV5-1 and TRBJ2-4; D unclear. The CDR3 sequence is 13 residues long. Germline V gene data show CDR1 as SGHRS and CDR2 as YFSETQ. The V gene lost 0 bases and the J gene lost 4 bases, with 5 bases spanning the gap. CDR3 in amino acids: CASSLAGKNIQYF. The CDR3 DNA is TGCGCCAGCAGCTTGGCTGGGAAAAACATTCAGTACTTC.

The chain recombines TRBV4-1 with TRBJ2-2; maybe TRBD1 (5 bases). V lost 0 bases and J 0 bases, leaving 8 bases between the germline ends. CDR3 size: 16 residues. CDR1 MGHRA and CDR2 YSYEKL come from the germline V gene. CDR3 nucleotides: TGCGCCAGCAGCCAAGATGGACAAGCGAACACCGGGGAGCTGTTTTTT. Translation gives CASSQDGQANTGELFF.

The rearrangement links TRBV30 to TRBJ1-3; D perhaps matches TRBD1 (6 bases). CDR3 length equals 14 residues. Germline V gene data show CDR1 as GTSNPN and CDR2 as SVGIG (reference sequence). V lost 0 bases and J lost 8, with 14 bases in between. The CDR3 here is CAWSVGGLWDTIYF. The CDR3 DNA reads TGTGCCTGGAGTGTCGGGGGCTTATGGGACACCATATATTTT.

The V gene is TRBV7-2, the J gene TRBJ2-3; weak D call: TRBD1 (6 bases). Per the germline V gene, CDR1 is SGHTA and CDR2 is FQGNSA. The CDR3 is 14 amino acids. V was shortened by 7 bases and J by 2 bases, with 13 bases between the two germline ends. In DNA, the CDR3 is TGTGCCAGCACCAAGGACAGTTTCACAGATACGCAGTATTTT. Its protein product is CASTKDSFTDTQYF.

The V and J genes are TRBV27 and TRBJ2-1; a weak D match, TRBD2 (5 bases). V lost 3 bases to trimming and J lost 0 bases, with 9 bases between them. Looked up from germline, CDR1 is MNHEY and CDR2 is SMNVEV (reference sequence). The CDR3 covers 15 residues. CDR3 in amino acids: CASSFGLSSYNEQFF. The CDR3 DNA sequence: TGTGCCAGCAGTTTTGGACTGAGCTCCTACAATGAGCAGTTCTTC.